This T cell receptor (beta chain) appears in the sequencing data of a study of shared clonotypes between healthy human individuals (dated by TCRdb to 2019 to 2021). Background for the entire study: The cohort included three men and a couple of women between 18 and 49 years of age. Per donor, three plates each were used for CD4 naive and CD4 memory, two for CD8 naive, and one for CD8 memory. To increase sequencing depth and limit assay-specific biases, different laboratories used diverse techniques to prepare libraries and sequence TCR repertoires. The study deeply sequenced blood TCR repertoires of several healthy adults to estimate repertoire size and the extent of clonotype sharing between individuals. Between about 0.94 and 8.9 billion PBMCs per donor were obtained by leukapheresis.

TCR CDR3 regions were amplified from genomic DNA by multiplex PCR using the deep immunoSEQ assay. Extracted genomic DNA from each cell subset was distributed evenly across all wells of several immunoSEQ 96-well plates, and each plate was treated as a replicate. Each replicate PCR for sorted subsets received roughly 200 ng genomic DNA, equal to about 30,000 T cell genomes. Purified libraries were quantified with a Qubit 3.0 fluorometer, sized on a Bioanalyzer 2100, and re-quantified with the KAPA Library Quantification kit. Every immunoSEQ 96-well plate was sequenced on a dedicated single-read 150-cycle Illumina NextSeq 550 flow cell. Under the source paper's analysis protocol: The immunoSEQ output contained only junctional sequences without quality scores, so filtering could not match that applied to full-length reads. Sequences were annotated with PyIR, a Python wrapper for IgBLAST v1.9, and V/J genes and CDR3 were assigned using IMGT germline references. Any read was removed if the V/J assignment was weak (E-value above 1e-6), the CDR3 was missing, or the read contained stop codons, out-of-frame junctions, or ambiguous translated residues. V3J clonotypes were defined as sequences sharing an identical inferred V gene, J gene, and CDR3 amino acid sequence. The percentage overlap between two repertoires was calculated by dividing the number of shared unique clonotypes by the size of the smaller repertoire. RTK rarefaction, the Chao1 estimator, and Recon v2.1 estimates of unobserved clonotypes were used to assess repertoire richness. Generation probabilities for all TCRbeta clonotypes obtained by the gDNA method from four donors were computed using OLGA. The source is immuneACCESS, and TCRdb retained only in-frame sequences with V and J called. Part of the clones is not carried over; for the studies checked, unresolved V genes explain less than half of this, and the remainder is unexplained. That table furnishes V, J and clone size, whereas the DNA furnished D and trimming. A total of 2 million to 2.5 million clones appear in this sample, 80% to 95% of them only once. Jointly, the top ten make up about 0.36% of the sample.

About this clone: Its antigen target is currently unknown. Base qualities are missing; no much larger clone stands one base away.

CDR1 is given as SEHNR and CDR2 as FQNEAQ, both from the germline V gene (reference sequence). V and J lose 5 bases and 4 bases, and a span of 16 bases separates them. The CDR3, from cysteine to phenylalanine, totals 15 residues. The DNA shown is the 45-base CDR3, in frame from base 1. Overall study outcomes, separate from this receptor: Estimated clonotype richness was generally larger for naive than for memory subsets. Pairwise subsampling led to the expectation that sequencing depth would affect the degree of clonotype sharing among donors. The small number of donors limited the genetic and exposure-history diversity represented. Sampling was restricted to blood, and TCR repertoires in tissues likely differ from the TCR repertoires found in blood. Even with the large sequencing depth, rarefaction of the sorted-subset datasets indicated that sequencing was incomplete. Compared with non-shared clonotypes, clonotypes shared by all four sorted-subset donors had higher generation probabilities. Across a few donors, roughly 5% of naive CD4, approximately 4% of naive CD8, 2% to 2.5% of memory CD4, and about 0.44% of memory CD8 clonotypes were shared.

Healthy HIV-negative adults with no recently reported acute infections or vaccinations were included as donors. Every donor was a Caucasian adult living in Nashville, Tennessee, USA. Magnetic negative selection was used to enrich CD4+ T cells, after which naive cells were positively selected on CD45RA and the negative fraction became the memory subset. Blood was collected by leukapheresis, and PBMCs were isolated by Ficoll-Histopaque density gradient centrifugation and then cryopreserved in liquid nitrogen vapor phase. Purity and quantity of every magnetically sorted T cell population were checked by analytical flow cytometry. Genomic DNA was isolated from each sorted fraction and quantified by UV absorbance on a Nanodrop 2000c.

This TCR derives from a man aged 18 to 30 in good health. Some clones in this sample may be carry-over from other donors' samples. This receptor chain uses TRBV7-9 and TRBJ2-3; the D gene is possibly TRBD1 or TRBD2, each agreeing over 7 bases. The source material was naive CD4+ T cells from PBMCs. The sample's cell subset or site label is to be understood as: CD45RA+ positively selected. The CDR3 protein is CASSRTRGGADTQYF. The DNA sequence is TGTGCCAGCAGCCGAACCAGGGGGGGGGCAGATACGCAGTATTTT.